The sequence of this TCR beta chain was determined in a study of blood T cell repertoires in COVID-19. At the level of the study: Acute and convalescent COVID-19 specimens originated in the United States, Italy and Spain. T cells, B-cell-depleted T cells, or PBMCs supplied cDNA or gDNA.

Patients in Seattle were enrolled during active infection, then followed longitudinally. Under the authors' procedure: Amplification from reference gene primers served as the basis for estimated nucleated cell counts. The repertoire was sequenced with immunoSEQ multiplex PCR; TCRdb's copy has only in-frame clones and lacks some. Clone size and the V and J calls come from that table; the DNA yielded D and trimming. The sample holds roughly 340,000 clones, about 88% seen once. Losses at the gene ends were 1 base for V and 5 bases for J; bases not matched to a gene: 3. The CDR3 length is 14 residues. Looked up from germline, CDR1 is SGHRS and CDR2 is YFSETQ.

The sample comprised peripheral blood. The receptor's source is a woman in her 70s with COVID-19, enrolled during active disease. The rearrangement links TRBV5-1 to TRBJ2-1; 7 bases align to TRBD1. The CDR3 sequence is CASSLLGTDNEQFF. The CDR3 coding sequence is TGCGCCAGCAGCTTGCTGGGGACAGACAATGAGCAGTTCTTC.